The source of this T cell receptor beta chain is a study of post-analysis software for immune sequencing data. Study-level information: The disease courses spanned relapsing-remitting, secondary progressive and progressive-relapsing forms of multiple sclerosis. The study's findings and limits: Roughly five TRBV segments occurring more often in patients than controls included TRBV5-6, TRBV5-1 and TRBV20-1. Strong co-clustering by F measure was evident for samples that had been prepared in the same batch.

Incorporated into the TCR beta cDNA libraries were unique molecular identifiers, which served to reduce PCR and sequencing biases. Input amounts of about 0.85 to 10 million T cells were used. These gave roughly 0.5 million cDNA molecules, so each molecule approximated one T cell. TCRdb called the PCR reads again in MiXCR, with one record for every CDR3 protein. Counted here are about 820,000 distinct CDR3 sequences, approximately 50% occurring once; the ten biggest clones make up about 4.5%. Germline V lookup: CDR1 MNHEY, CDR2 SMNVEV (reference sequence). This CDR3 contains 16 residues. V trimming: 7 bases; J trimming: 8 bases; junction bases outside the gene matches: 17. Turning to this clonotype: What it binds is unknown.

Material for sequencing was blood. The TCR sequence derives from a girl aged 10-17 years with multiple sclerosis. The V gene is TRBV27, the J gene TRBJ2-1; the match to TRBD1 covers 7 bases. The CDR3 bases are TGTGCCAGCAAACGGGACAGTCTTAACAGGGGAGATGAGCAGTTCTTC. Its protein product is CASKRDSLNRGDEQFF.